The rows below give T cell receptor beta chains drawn from one sample of a study of CD8 T cells in ankylosing spondylitis. Each CDR3 protein is one row after TCRdb ran MiXCR on the 5' RACE reads. The sample records just under 550,000 distinct CDR3 sequences, 9.5% to 15% being singletons. The sequenced material came from blood, either unsorted or a sorted T cell fraction (not recorded which). These receptors were collected from a male donor with ankylosing spondylitis. Each CDR3 is given with its conserved first and last residue. Fields, in order: J gene, V gene, D gene, clone size, CDR3 DNA, CDR3 protein. The D gene is left open where the match is weak. Where a row states a size, it is once, few, many or the class of an expanded clone; other rows omit it.

J: TRBJ2-5
V: TRBV7-8
D: TRBD2
size: many
DNA: TGTGCCAGCAGCCCCATACCGGGGGGGGAGACCCAGTACTTC
CDR3: CASSPIPGGETQYF

J: TRBJ1-5
V: TRBV10-3
D: .
size: .
DNA: TGTGCCATCAGTGAGTCGCGGGGTGGGGCAGGGGCCATGAATCAGCCCCAGCATTTT
CDR3: CAISESRGGAGAMNQPQHF

J: TRBJ2-4
V: TRBV11-2
D: .
size: many
DNA: TGTGCCAGCAGCCCCTCCTTAGCCAAAAACATTCAGTACTTC
CDR3: CASSPSLAKNIQYF

J: TRBJ2-5
V: TRBV7-9
D: .
size: .
DNA: TGTGCCAGCAGCTTAATCGCAGAGACCCAGTACTTC
CDR3: CASSLIAETQYF

J: TRBJ1-4
V: TRBV7-9
D: .
size: many
DNA: TGTGCCAGCAGCTTAGTCACCTCGGGGACGACTGAAAAACTGTTTTTT
CDR3: CASSLVTSGTTEKLFF

J: TRBJ2-6
V: TRBV24-1
D: .
size: .
DNA: TGTGCCACCAGTGATTTTGCCGTCGGGGCCAACGTCCTGACTTTC
CDR3: CATSDFAVGANVLTF

J: TRBJ2-1
V: TRBV20-1
D: .
size: few
DNA: TGCAGTGCTAGACGAACGGCAACAGGGTTGGGGCCCTTAACCCAGTGTCCCTCCTACAATGAGCAGTTCTTC
CDR3: CSARRTATGLGPLTQCPSYNEQFF

J: TRBJ2-2
V: TRBV4-2
D: TRBD2
size: .
DNA: TGTGCCAGCAGCCAAGATCGACAGCGGGACGCGGCCGGGGAGCTGTTTTTT
CDR3: CASSQDRQRDAAGELFF

J: TRBJ2-1
V: TRBV4-2
D: .
size: few
DNA: TGTGCCAGCAGCCCAGGGACCCTCAACAATGAGCAGTTCTTC
CDR3: CASSPGTLNNEQFF

J: TRBJ2-1
V: TRBV14
D: .
size: many
DNA: TGTGCCAGCAGCCCCGGGGGCAACAATGAGCAGTTCTTC
CDR3: CASSPGGNNEQFF

J: TRBJ2-5
V: TRBV21-1
D: .
size: .
DNA: TGTGCCAGCAGCAAAGGAGCTCCTGTTAAGAGCTTGGAGACCCAGTACTTC
CDR3: CASSKGAPVKSLETQYF

J: TRBJ1-2
V: TRBV20-1
D: TRBD1
size: .
DNA: TGCAGTGCTAGAGGGACAGGGGGCTATGGCTACACCTTC
CDR3: CSARGTGGYGYTF

J: TRBJ1-1
V: TRBV4-2
D: TRBD1
size: .
DNA: TGTGCCAGCAGCCGCCCCGGGGGACAGAGCCCAGAATTT
CDR3: CASSRPGGQSPEF

J: TRBJ1-1
V: TRBV20-1
D: .
size: .
DNA: TGCAGTGCTAGGCGGCAGCAGAACACTGAAGCTTTCTTT
CDR3: CSARRQQNTEAFF

J: TRBJ1-1
V: TRBV20-1
D: .
size: few
DNA: TGCAGTGCTCTCCGGGGGATGAACACTGAAGCTTTCTTT
CDR3: CSALRGMNTEAFF

J: TRBJ2-2
V: TRBV7-6
D: TRBD1
size: .
DNA: TGTGCCAGCAGCTCGGACAGGGCACCGAACACCGGGGAGCTGTTTTTT
CDR3: CASSSDRAPNTGELFF

J: TRBJ2-3
V: TRBV12-5
D: TRBD1
size: few
DNA: TGTGCTAGTGGTCCCGGGACAGCCAGAGCAGATACGCAGTATTTT
CDR3: CASGPGTARADTQYF

J: TRBJ1-2
V: TRBV6-1
D: .
size: many
DNA: TGTGCCAGTGGACAGTCTAACTATGGCTACACCTTC
CDR3: CASGQSNYGYTF

J: TRBJ1-6
V: TRBV11-2
D: .
size: few
DNA: TGTGCCAGCAGCTTAGATAAGTACCAGGGCAGCGCTTCCTATAATTCACCCCTCCACTTT
CDR3: CASSLDKYQGSASYNSPLHF

J: TRBJ1-6
V: TRBV15
D: TRBD1
size: .
DNA: TGTGCCACCAGCAGAGTAGGGAGACAGGGAAATTCACCCCTCCACTTT
CDR3: CATSRVGRQGNSPLHF

J: TRBJ2-1
V: TRBV10-3
D: TRBD2
size: .
DNA: TGTGCCATCGGTGAGCGGGAGATTGGGTCCTACAATGAGCAGTTCTTC
CDR3: CAIGEREIGSYNEQFF

J: TRBJ2-5
V: TRBV20-1
D: TRBD2
size: few
DNA: TGCAGCTCCTTTACCTTGGCTGGACTAGCGGGAGGAGGAGAGACCCAGTACTTC
CDR3: CSSFTLAGLAGGGETQYF

J: TRBJ2-7
V: TRBV7-2
D: TRBD2
size: .
DNA: TGTGCCAGCAGCCAACGACTAGCGCGGGGACTGGAGGAGCAGTACTTC
CDR3: CASSQRLARGLEEQYF

J: TRBJ2-3
V: TRBV5-5
D: TRBD2
size: .
DNA: TGTGCCAGCAGCTTGTGGCTAGCGGCAGATACGCAGTATTTT
CDR3: CASSLWLAADTQYF

J: TRBJ1-2
V: TRBV20-1
D: .
size: .
DNA: TGCAGTGCTAGAGCTACAGGGTGGGACTATGGCTACACCTTC
CDR3: CSARATGWDYGYTF

J: TRBJ2-1
V: TRBV4-2
D: TRBD2
size: .
DNA: TGTGCCAGCAGCCAAGACCGGGGGGAGAGGTCCAATGAGCAGTTCTTC
CDR3: CASSQDRGERSNEQFF

J: TRBJ2-1
V: TRBV20-1
D: TRBD2
size: few
DNA: TGCAGTGCTACCTCAACCGGGACTAGCGCATACAATGAGCAGTTCTTC
CDR3: CSATSTGTSAYNEQFF

J: TRBJ2-3
V: TRBV7-9
D: .
size: many
DNA: TGTGCCAGCAGCTTCACGGGACAAAACACAGATACGCAGTATTTT
CDR3: CASSFTGQNTDTQYF

J: TRBJ2-1
V: TRBV15
D: .
size: many
DNA: TGTGCCACCACCTCCGGGATCCTGAGCTCCTACAATGAGCAGTTCTTC
CDR3: CATTSGILSSYNEQFF

J: TRBJ2-7
V: TRBV2
D: .
size: .
DNA: TGTGCCAGCAGTGAAGGCAGGGGACCCGTCGAGCAGTACTTC
CDR3: CASSEGRGPVEQYF